This record concerns one T cell receptor beta chain sequence. These data belong to a study of T cell clones after liver transplantation. This CDR3 is 16 amino acids long. V lost 4 bases, J lost 4 bases, and 11 bases stayed unmatched. From germline, CDR1 is MGHRA and CDR2 YSYEKL. Sequencing was performed with immunoSEQ multiplex PCR; in TCRdb, only in-frame clones are kept and a portion is missing. The top ten hold approximately 3% of the sample, which has approximately 100,000 clones, around 84% seen once. This receptor was obtained from a human patient who received a liver transplant. Certain T cells may be donor cells from the graft. The rearrangement joins TRBV4-1 to TRBJ2-7, with 9 positions matching TRBD2. Sequences were derived from CD4+ T cells from blood, sampled about 50 months after liver transplant. CDR3 nucleotides: TGCGCCAGCAGCCGCCCAACCGGGACTAGCACTTACGAGCAGTACTTC. This codes for CASSRPTGTSTYEQYF.